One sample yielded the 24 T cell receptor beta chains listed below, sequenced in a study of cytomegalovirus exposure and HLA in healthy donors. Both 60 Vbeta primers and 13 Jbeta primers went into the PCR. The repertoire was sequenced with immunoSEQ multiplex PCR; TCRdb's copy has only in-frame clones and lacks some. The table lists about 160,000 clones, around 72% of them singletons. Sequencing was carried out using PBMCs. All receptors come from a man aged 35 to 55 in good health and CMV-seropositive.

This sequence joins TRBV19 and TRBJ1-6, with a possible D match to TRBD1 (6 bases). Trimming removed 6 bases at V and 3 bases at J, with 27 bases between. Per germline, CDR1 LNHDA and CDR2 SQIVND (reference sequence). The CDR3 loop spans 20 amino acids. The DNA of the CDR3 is TGTGCCAGTAGGCCACAGGGAACGGATGTTGGACGGGTCTATAATTCACCCCTCCACTTT. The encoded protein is CASRPQGTDVGRVYNSPLHF.

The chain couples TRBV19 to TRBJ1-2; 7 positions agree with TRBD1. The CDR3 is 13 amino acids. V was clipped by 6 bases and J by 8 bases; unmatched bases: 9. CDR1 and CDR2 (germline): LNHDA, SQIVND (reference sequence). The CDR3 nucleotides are TGTGCCAGTAGCCGACAGGGCGTGGGCGGCTACACCTTC. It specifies CASSRQGVGGYTF.

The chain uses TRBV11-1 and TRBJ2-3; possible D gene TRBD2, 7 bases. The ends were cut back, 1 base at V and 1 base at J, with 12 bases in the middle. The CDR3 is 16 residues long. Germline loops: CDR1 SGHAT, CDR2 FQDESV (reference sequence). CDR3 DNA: TGTGCCAGCAGCTTAGGGCAGGGGAGGGGCACAGATACGCAGTATTTT. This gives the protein CASSLGQGRGTDTQYF.

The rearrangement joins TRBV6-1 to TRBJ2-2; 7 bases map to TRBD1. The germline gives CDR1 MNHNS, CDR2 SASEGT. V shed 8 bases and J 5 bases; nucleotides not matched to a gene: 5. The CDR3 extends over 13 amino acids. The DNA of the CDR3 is TGTGCCAGCTGCCGACAGGGAACCGGGGAGCTGTTTTTT. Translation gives CASCRQGTGELFF.

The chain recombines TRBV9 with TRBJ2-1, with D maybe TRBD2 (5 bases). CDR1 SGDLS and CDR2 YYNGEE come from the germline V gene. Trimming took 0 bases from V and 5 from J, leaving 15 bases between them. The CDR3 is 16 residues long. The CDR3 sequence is CASSVAPGNKNNEQFF. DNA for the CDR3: TGTGCCAGCAGCGTAGCCCCGGGGAATAAGAACAATGAGCAGTTCTTC. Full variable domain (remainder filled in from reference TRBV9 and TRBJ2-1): DSGVTQTPKHLITATGQRVTLRCSPRSGDLSVYWYQQSLDQGLQFLIQYYNGEERAKGNILERFSAQQFPDLHSELNLSSLELGDSALYFCASSVAPGNKNNEQFFGPGTRLTVL.

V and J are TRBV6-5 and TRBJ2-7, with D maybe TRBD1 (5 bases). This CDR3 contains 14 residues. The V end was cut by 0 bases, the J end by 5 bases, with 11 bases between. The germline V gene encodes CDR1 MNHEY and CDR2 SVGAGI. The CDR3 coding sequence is TGTGCCAGCAGTTACTCAGGGGCTGGCGACGAGCAGTACTTC. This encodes CASSYSGAGDEQYF.

The CDR3 spells CASKGLAGAGELFF. CDR3 coding DNA: TGTGCCAGCAAAGGACTAGCGGGGGCCGGGGAGCTGTTTTTT. This sequence joins TRBV9 and TRBJ2-2, with 13 bases matching TRBD2. This CDR3 contains 14 residues. Losses at the gene ends were 6 bases for V and 6 bases for J; bases not matched to a gene: 2. CDR1 SGDLS and CDR2 YYNGEE come from the germline V gene.

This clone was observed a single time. CDR3 loop: CASSREMADTQYF. The CDR3, as DNA: TGCGCCAGCAGTAGAGAGATGGCAGATACGCAGTATTTT. The chain has TRBV5-1 and TRBJ2-3; D gene unclear. V was cut by 5 bases and J by 4 bases, with 11 bases left in between. The CDR3 is 13 residues long. Germline CDR1 is SGHRS and CDR2 is YFSETQ.

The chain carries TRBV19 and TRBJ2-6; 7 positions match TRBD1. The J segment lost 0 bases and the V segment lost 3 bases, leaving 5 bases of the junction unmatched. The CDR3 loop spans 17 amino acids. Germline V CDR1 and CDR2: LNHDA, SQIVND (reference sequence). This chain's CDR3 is CASSMGRGISGANVLTF. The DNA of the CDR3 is TGTGCCAGTAGTATGGGCAGGGGGATCTCTGGGGCCAACGTCCTGACTTTC.

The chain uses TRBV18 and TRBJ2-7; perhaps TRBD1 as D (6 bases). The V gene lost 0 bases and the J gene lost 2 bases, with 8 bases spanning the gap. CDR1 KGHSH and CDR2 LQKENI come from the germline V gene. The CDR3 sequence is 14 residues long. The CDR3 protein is CASSPPQGPYEQYF. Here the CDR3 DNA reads TGTGCCAGCTCACCACCACAGGGTCCCTACGAGCAGTACTTC.

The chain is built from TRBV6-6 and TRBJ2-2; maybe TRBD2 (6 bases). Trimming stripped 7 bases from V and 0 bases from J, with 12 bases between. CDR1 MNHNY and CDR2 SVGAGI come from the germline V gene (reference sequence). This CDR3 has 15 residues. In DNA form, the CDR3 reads TGTGCCAGCATTCCGGGACTTACGAACACCGGGGAGCTGTTTTTT. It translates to CASIPGLTNTGELFF.

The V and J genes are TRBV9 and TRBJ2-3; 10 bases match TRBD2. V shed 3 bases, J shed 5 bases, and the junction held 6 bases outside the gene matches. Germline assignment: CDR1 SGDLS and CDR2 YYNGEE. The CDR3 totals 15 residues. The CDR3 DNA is TGTGCCAGCAGCGCCGCCGGGACTAGCGAAGATACGCAGTATTTT. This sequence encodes CASSAAGTSEDTQYF. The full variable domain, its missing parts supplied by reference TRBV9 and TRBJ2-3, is DSGVTQTPKHLITATGQRVTLRCSPRSGDLSVYWYQQSLDQGLQFLIQYYNGEERAKGNILERFSAQQFPDLHSELNLSSLELGDSALYFCASSAAGTSEDTQYFGPGTRLTVL.

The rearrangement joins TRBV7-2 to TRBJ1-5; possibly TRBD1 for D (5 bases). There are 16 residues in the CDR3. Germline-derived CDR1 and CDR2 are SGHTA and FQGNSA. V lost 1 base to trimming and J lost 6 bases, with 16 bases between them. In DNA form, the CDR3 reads TGTGCCAGCAGCTTAGTAGTGACAGAAGGGGTTCAGCCCCAGCATTTT. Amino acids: CASSLVVTEGVQPQHF. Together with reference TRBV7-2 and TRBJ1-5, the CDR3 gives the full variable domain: GAGVSQSPSNKVTEKGKDVELRCDPISGHTALYWYRQSLGQGLEFLIYFQGNSAPDKSGLPSDRFSAERTGGSVSTLTIQRTQQEDSAVYLCASSLVVTEGVQPQHFGDGTRLSIL.

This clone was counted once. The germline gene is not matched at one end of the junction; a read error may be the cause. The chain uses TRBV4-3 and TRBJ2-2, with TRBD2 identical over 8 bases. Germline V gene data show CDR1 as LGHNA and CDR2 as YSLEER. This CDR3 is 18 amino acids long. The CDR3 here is CASSQDRGGLAFSGGLFF. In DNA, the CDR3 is TGCGCCAGCAGCCAAGATAGGGGGGGGCTAGCCTTCAGCGGGGGGCTGTTTTTT.

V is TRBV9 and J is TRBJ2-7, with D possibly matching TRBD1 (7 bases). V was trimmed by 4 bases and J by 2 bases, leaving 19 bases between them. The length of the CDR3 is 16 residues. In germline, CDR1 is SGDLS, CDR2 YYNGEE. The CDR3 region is CASSPRSAGGTYEQYF. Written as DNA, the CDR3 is TGTGCCAGCAGCCCCCGATCCGCAGGGGGGACCTACGAGCAGTACTTC.

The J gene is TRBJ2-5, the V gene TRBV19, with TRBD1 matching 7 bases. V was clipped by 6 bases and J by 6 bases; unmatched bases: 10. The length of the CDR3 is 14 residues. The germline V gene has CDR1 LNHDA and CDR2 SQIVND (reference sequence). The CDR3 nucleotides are TGTGCCAGTAGCGACAGGGTGGAATGGCAGACCCAGTACTTC. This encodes CASSDRVEWQTQYF.

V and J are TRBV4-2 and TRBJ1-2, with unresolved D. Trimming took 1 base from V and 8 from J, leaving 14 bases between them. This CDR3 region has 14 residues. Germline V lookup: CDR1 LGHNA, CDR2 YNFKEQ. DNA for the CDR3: TGTGCCAGCAGCCAAGCGGAGGTGCCGGACGGCTACACCTTC. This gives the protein CASSQAEVPDGYTF.

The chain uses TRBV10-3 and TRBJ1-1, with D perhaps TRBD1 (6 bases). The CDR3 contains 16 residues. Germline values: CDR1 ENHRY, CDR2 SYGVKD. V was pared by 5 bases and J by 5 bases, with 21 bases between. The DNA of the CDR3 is TGTGCCATCAGTAAAGGGGGGCGGCTGGGGGGGACTGAAGCTTTCTTT. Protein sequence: CAISKGGRLGGTEAFF.

The CDR3 sequence: CASSYDSPMNTEAFF. The DNA for the CDR3 is TGTGCCAGCAGTTACGACAGCCCCATGAACACTGAAGCTTTCTTT. V and J are TRBV6-6 and TRBJ1-1; D might be TRBD1 (5 bases). The CDR3 is 15 residues long. V was trimmed by 2 bases and J by 0 bases, leaving 10 bases between them. Germline CDR1 reads MNHNY; CDR2 reads SVGAGI (reference sequence).

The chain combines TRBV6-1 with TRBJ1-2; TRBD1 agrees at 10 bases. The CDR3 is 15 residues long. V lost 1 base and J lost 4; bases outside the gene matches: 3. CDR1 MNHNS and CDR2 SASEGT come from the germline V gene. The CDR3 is CASSEGRTGGYGYTF. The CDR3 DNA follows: TGTGCCAGCAGTGAAGGGAGGACAGGGGGCTATGGCTACACCTTC.

CDR3 amino acids: CATSRVGHSRESSPLHF. DNA for the CDR3: TGTGCCACCAGCAGAGTTGGACACTCACGAGAAAGTTCACCCCTCCACTTT. The chain has TRBV15 and TRBJ1-6; possibly TRBD1 for D (5 bases). The CDR3 consists of 17 residues. CDR1 is LNHNV, CDR2 YYDKDF, per germline (reference sequence). Trimming left V 1 base short and J 9 bases short, with 19 bases between.

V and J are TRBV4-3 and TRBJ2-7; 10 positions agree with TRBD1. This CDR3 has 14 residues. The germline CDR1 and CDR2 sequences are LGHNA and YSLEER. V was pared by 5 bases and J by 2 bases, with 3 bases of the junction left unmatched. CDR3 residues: CASSSGTGAYEQYF. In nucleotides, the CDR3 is TGCGCCAGCAGCTCCGGGACAGGGGCCTACGAGCAGTACTTC.

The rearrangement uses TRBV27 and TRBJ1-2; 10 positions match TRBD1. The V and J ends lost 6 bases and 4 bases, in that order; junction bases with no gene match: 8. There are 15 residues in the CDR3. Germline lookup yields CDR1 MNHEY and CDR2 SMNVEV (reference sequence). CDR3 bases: TGTGCCAGCAGAGACAGGGGGCATGAGGGCTATGGCTACACCTTC. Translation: CASRDRGHEGYGYTF.

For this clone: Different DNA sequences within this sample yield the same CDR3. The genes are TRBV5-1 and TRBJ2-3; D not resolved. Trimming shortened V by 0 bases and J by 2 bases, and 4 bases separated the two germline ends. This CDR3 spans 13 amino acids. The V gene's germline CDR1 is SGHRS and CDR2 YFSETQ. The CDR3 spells CASSLGLTDTQYF. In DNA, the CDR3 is TGCGCCAGCAGCTTGGGACTCACAGATACGCAGTATTTT.